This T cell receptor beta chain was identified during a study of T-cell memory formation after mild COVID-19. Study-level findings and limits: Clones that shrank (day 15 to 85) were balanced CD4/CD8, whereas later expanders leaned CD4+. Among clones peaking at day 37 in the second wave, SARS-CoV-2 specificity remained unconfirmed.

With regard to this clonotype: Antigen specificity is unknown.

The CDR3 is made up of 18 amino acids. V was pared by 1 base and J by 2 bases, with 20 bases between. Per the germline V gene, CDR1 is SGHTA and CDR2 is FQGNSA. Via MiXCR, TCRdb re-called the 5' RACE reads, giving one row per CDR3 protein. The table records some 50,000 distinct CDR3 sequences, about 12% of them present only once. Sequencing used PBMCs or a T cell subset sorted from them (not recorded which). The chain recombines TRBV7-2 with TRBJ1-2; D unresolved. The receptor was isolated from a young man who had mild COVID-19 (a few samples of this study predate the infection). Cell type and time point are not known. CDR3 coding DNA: TGTGCCAGCAGCTTAGTTTTATCCCCAGTGGGGTCAAACTATGGCTACACCTTC. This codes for CASSLVLSPVGSNYGYTF.